This record looks at one T cell receptor (beta chain) sequence and its context. Antigen: not known. This entry belongs to a study of OX40 agonist ivuxolimab in advanced cancers. Study-wide points: Expanded peripheral T cell antigen specificity was not determined. At doses 0.1 to 3.0 mg/kg, CD4+ and CD8+ clones expanded.

The length of the CDR3 is 13 residues. Germline CDR1 is SGHDT and CDR2 is YYEEEE. V dropped 4 bases and J dropped 6 bases, with 13 bases sitting between them. Measured with immunoSEQ multiplex PCR; TCRdb has only the in-frame clones, and not every one. The table lists about 62,000 clones, around 90% of them singletons. This receptor was taken from an adult with an advanced solid tumor such as melanoma, head and neck, liver or kidney cancer. This chain joins TRBV5-6 and TRBJ1-2; TRBD1 is a possible D gene (5 bases). The sequencing here drew on CD4+ or CD8+ T cells sorted from blood, taken in a trial of the OX40 agonist ivuxolimab. CDR3 coding DNA: TGTGCCAGCAGCAAAGATAGGGACCATGGCTACACCTTC. It specifies CASSKDRDHGYTF.